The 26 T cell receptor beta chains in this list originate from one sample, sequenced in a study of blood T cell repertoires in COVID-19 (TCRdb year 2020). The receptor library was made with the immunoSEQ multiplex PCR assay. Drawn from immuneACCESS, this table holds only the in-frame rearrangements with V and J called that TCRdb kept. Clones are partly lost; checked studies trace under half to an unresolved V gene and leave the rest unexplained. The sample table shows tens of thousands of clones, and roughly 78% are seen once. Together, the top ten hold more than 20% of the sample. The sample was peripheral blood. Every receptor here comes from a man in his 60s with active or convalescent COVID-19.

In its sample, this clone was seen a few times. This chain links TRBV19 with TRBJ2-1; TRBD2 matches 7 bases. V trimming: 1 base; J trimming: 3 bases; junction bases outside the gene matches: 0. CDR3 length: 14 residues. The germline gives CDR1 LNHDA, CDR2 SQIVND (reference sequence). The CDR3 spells CASSIGTSYNEQFF. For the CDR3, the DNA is TGTGCCAGTAGTATAGGGACTAGCTACAATGAGCAGTTCTTC.

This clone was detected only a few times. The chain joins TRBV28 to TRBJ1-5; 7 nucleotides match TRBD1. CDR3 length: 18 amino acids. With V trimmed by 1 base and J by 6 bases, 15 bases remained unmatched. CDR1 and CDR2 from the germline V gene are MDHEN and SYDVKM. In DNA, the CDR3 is TGTGCCAGCAGTTTATTGCCCCGGGACAGAGTCCTTCGTCAGCCCCAGCATTTT. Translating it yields CASSLLPRDRVLRQPQHF.

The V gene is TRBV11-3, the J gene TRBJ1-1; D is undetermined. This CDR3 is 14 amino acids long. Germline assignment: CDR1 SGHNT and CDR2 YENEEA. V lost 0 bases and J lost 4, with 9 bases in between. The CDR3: CASSLDQETTEAFF. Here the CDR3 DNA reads TGTGCCAGCAGCTTAGATCAGGAAACCACTGAAGCTTTCTTT. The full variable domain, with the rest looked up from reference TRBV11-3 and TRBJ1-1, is EAGVVQSPRYKIIEKKQPVAFWCNPISGHNTLYWYLQNLGQGPELLIRYENEEAVDDSQLPKDRFSAERLKGVDSTLKIQPAELGDSAVYLCASSLDQETTEAFFGQGTRLTVV.

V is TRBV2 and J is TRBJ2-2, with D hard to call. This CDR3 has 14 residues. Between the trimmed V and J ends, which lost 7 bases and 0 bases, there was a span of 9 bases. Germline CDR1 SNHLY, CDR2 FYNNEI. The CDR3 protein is CASTLVSNTGELFF. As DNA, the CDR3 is TGTGCCAGCACACTGGTTTCGAACACCGGGGAGCTGTTTTTT.

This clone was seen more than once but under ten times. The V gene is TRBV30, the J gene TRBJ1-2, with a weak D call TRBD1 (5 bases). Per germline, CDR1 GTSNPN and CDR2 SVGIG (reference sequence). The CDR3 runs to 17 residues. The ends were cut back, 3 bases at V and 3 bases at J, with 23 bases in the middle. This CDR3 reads CAWSALGRGTRDYGYTF. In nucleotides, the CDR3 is TGTGCCTGGAGCGCCCTGGGGCGGGGCACCAGGGACTATGGCTACACCTTC.

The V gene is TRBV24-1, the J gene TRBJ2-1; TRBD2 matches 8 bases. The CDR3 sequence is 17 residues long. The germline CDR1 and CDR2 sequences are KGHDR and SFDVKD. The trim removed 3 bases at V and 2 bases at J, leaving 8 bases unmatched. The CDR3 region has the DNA TGTGCCACCAGTGATCCCCAAGCGGGGGCCCCCTACAATGAGCAGTTCTTC. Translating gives CATSDPQAGAPYNEQFF.

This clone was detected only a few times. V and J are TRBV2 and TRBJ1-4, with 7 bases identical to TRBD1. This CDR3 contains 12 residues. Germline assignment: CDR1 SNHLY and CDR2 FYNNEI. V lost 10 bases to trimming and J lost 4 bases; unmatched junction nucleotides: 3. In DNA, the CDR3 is TGTGCCACAGGACAGGATAATGAAAAACTGTTTTTT. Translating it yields CATGQDNEKLFF.

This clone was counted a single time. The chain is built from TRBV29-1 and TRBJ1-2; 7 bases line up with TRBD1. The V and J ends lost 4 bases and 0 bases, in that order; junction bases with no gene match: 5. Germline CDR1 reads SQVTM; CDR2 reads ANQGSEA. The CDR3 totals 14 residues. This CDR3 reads CSVARDSTNYGYTF. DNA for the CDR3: TGCAGCGTTGCCCGGGACAGCACTAACTATGGCTACACCTTC.

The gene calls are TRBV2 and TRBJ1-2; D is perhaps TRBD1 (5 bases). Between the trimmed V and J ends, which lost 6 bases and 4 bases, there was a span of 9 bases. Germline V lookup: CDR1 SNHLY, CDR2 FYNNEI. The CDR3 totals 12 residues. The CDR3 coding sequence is TGTGCCAGCAGGGGGGGGACCTATGGCTACACCTTC. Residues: CASRGGTYGYTF. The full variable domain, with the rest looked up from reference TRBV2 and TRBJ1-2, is EPEVTQTPSHQVTQMGQEVILRCVPISNHLYFYWYRQILGQKVEFLVSFYNNEISEKSEIFDDQFSVERPDGSNFTLKIRSTKLEDSAMYFCASRGGTYGYTFGSGTRLTVV.

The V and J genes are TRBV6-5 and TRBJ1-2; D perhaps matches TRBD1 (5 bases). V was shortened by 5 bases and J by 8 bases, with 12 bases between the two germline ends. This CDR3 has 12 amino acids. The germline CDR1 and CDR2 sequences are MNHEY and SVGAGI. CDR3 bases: TGTGCCAGCAGTAATCAGGGAGGCGGCTACACCTTC. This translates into CASSNQGGGYTF.

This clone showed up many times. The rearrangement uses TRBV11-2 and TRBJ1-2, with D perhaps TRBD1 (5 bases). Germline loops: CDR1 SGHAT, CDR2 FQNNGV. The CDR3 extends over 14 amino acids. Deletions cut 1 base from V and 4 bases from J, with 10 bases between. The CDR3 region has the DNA TGTGCCAGCAGCTTAGTCAGACAGCCCTATGGCTACACCTTC. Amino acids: CASSLVRQPYGYTF.

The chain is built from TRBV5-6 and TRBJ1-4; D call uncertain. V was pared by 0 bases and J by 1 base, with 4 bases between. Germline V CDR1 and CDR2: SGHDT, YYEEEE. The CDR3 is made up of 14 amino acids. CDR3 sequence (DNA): TGTGCCAGCAGCTTGGTTCTAACTAATGAAAAACTGTTTTTT. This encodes CASSLVLTNEKLFF. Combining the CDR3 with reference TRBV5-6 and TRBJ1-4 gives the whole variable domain DAGVTQSPTHLIKTRGQQVTLRCSPKSGHDTVSWYQQALGQGPQFIFQYYEEEERQRGNFPDRFSGHQFPNYSSELNVNALLLGDSALYLCASSLVLTNEKLFFGSGTQLSVL.

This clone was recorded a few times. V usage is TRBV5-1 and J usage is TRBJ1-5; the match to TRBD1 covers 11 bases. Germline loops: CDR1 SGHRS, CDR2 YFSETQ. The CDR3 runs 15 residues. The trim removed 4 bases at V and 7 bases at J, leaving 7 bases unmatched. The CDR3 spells CASSLGQGAGQPQHF. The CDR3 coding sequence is TGCGCCAGCAGCCTAGGACAGGGGGCGGGACAGCCCCAGCATTTT.

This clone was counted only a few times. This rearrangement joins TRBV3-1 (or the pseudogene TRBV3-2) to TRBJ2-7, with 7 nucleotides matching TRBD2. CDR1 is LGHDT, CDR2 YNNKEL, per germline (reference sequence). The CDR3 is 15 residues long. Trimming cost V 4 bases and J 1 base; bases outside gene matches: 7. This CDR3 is CASSLDSAGSYEQYF. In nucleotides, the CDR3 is TGTGCCAGCAGCCTCGACTCAGCGGGATCCTACGAGCAGTACTTC.

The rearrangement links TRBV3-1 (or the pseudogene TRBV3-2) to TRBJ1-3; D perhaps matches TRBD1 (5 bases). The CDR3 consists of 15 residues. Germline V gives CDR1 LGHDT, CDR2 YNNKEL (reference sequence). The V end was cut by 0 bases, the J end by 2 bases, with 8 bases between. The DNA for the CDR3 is TGTGCCAGCAGCCAAGATGCGGGACCTGGAAACACCATATATTTT. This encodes CASSQDAGPGNTIYF.

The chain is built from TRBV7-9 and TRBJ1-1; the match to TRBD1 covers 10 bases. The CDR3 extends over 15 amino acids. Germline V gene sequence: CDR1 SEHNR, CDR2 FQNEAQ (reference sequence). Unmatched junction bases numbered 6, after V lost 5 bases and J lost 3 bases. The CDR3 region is CASSHPGTGDTEAFF. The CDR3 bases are TGTGCCAGCAGCCATCCCGGGACAGGGGACACTGAAGCTTTCTTT.

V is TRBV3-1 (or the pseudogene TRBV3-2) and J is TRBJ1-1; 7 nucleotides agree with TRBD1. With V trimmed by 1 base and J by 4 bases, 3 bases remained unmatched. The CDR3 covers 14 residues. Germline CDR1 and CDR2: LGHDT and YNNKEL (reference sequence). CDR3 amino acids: CASSQGPGGTEAFF. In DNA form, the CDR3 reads TGTGCCAGCAGCCAAGGACCAGGGGGCACTGAAGCTTTCTTT.

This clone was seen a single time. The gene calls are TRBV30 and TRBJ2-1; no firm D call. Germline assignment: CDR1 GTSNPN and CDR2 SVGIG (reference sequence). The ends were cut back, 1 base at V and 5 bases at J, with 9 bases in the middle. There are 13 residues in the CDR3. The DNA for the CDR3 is TGTGCCTGGAGTGGCAGGTTTGACAATGAGCAGTTCTTC. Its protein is CAWSGRFDNEQFF. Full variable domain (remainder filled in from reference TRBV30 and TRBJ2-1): SQTIHQWPATLVQPVGSPLSLECTVEGTSNPNLYWYRQAAGRGLQLLFYSVGIGQISSEVPQNLSASRPQDRQFILSSKKLLLSDSGFYLCAWSGRFDNEQFFGPGTRLTVL.

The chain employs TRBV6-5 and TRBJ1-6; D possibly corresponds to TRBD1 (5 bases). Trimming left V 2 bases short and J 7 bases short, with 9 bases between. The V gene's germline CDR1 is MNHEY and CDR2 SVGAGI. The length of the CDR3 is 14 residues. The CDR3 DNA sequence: TGTGCCAGCAGTTACGGGGGGGGAAATTCACCCCTCCACTTT. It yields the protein CASSYGGGNSPLHF.

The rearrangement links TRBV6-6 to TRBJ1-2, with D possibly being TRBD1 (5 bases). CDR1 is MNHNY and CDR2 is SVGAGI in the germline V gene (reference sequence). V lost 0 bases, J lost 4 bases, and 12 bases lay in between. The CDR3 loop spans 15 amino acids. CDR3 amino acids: CASSYSKGKTYGYTF. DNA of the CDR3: TGTGCCAGCAGTTACTCGAAGGGGAAGACCTATGGCTACACCTTC.

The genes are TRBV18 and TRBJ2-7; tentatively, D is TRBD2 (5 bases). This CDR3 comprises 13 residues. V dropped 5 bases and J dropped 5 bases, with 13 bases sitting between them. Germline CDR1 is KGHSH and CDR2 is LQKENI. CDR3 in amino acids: CASSGTRSDEQYF. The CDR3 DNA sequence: TGTGCCAGCTCAGGAACACGTAGCGACGAGCAGTACTTC.

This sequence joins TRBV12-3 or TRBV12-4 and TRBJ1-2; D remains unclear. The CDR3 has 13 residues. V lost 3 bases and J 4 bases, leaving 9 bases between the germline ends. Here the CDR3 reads CASSFGSGYGYTF. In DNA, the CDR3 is TGTGCCAGCAGTTTCGGGTCGGGCTATGGCTACACCTTC.

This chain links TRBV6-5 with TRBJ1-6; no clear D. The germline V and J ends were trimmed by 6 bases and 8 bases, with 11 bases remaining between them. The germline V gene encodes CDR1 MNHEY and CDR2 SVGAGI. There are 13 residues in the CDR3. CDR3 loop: CASSLESYSPLHF. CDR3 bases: TGTGCCAGCAGCCTTGAAAGCTATTCACCCCTCCACTTT.

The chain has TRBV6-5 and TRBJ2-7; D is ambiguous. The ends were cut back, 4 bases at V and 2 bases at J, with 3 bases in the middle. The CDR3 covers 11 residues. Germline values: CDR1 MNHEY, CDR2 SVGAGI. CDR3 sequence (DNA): TGTGCCAGCAGTTCAACCTACGAGCAGTACTTC. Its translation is CASSSTYEQYF.

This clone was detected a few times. As DNA, the CDR3 is TGTGCCAGCAGCTTGAAATCGGGGGATGGCTACACCTTC. This sequence encodes CASSLKSGDGYTF. The chain has TRBV5-4 and TRBJ1-2; D might be TRBD1 (5 bases). The CDR3 has 13 residues. V lost 1 base, J lost 6 bases, and 10 bases lay in between. The germline CDR1 and CDR2 sequences are SGHNT and YYREEE (reference sequence).

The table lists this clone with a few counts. CDR3 nucleotide sequence: TGTGCCAGCAGTGTTGAGACTAGCGGGGGCCGGGATACGCAGTATTTT. This gives the protein CASSVETSGGRDTQYF. The chain joins TRBV2 to TRBJ2-3; 12 positions match TRBD2. CDR1 is SNHLY and CDR2 is FYNNEI in the germline V gene. V was pared by 4 bases and J by 6 bases, with 8 bases of the junction left unmatched. The length of the CDR3 is 16 residues.